Shown below are 9 T cell receptor beta chains from a single sample sequenced in a study of identical twins. One entry per CDR3 protein results from TCRdb running MiXCR on the 5' RACE reads. The data contain about 790,000 distinct CDR3 sequences, about 20% of them singletons. The same sample was also used in a study of T cells expressing NK-cell markers.

Sequenced input: PBMCs. The source is a woman between 18 and 30 years old in good health.

There are a few counts of this clonotype. This chain connects TRBV9 to TRBJ1-2; D uncertain. Deletions cut 2 bases from V and 1 base from J, with 12 bases between. CDR3 size: 15 residues. Germline CDR1 is SGDLS and CDR2 is YYNGEE. CDR3 in DNA: TGTGCCAGCAGCGTCACAGCGATTCTTAACTATGGCTACACCTTC. Residues: CASSVTAILNYGYTF.

This clonotype was observed at least ten times. This sequence joins TRBV7-2 and TRBJ2-1; the D is unclear. Germline V gives CDR1 SGHTA, CDR2 FQGNSA. V was pared by 3 bases and J by 4 bases, with 4 bases between. This CDR3 contains 12 residues. The DNA of the CDR3 is TGTGCCAGCAGCTTGCTATACAATGAGCAGTTCTTC. This gives the protein CASSLLYNEQFF.

This clonotype was counted only a few times. The chain has TRBV19 and TRBJ1-5; TRBD1 might be the D (5 bases). The CDR3 loop spans 14 amino acids. CDR1 and CDR2 from the germline V gene are LNHDA and SQIVND (reference sequence). Trimming removed 6 bases from V and 5 bases from J, with 14 bases in between. The CDR3 region has the DNA TGTGCCAGTAGCCTGGACCAGGGTTATCAGCCCCAGCATTTT. It specifies CASSLDQGYQPQHF.

The rearrangement uses TRBV25-1 and TRBJ1-2; D uncertain. The CDR3 is 15 residues long. Between the trimmed V and J ends, which lost 0 bases and 4 bases, there was a span of 12 bases. Germline CDR1 and CDR2: MGHDK and SYGVNS. The CDR3 coding sequence is TGTGCCAGCAGTGAATATGCAGACGGACCCTATGGCTACACCTTC. Its translation: CASSEYADGPYGYTF.

This clonotype was observed a few times. The chain employs TRBV4-2 and TRBJ2-1; 9 bases map to TRBD2. Germline trimming cut 1 base from V and 0 bases from J; bases unmatched to any gene: 4. Per germline, CDR1 LGHNA and CDR2 YNFKEQ. CDR3 size: 17 residues. The CDR3 loop is CASSQVAGALSYNEQFF. CDR3 in DNA: TGTGCCAGCAGCCAAGTAGCGGGGGCACTCTCCTACAATGAGCAGTTCTTC.

The table lists this clonotype with a few counts. V gene TRBV12-3 or TRBV12-4 combines with J gene TRBJ2-7; 9 bases are a match to TRBD1. V shed 3 bases, J shed 5 bases, and the junction held 8 bases outside the gene matches. This CDR3 is built from 15 residues. CDR3 bases: TGTGCCAGCAGTTTTGTCTACAGGGGGCACGACGAGCAGTACTTC. Translating gives CASSFVYRGHDEQYF.

The rearrangement uses TRBV5-1 and TRBJ1-1; no firm D call. Trimming took off 0 bases at V and 4 bases at J, with 13 bases between the two ends. The CDR3 contains 15 residues. Germline loops: CDR1 SGHRS, CDR2 YFSETQ. The CDR3 region is CASSLAVAGGTEAFF. The DNA of the CDR3 is TGCGCCAGCAGCTTGGCGGTCGCCGGTGGCACTGAAGCTTTCTTT.

J is TRBJ2-5 and V is TRBV25-1; D might be TRBD1 or TRBD2, each matching 5 bases. This CDR3 comprises 17 residues. V was pared by 3 bases and J by 1 base, with 18 bases between. Germline CDR1 MGHDK, CDR2 SYGVNS. CDR3 region: CASSETKGRLLQETQYF. In DNA form, the CDR3 reads TGTGCCAGCAGTGAGACCAAGGGGAGACTACTCCAAGAGACCCAGTACTTC.

This clonotype was observed a few times. This chain links TRBV9 with TRBJ1-5; 7 bases match TRBD1. V lost 3 bases to trimming and J lost 3 bases; unmatched junction nucleotides: 3. The germline V gene encodes CDR1 SGDLS and CDR2 YYNGEE. This CDR3 spans 14 amino acids. The CDR3 loop reads CASSAGQFNQPQHF. The CDR3 nucleotides read TGTGCCAGCAGCGCGGGACAGTTCAATCAGCCCCAGCATTTT.